This record concerns one TCR beta chain sequence. Its antigen is still unknown. The sample originates from a study of T cell responses to AZD1222 COVID-19 vaccine. Notes on the study in general: Seropositive at baseline were only five or six AZD1222 recipients. Vaccine-related CD4 TCRs covered spike, predominating at 160-218 and 743-854.

Some clones are missing from TCRdb's copy, which holds only in-frame ones; the method was immunoSEQ multiplex PCR. The sample includes 57,000 or so clones, around three quarters seen only once; the top ten take around an eighth. Germline V gene sequence: CDR1 SGHTA, CDR2 FQGNSA. This CDR3 region has 15 residues. After removal of 5 bases from V and 5 bases from J, the junction contained 6 bases not matched to a gene. The sequencing used peripheral blood, collected on day 0 of AZD1222 vaccination. This TCR was sampled from an adult in good health. This rearrangement joins TRBV7-2 to TRBJ2-5, with 12 bases identical to TRBD2. Here the CDR3 DNA reads TGTGCCAGCAGCCCGACTAGCGGGAGTATGGAGACCCAGTACTTC. It codes for CASSPTSGSMETQYF.